The T cell receptor (beta chain) under discussion was sequenced for a study of T cells in Graves' hyperthyroidism and ophthalmopathy. Study-level results: Ophthalmopathy was told apart from stable hyperthyroidism by a 13 V-J model.

Using RNA transcripts as the source, TCR beta CDR3 regions were amplified. The HTBI primer set was used in a first-round RT-PCR of the TCR CDR3. Using its own MiXCR run on the multiplex PCR reads, TCRdb lists one record per CDR3 protein. The data hold 45,000 or so distinct CDR3 sequences, with around half observed a single time. A lack of ophthalmopathy progression within 18 months defined stable Graves' hyperthyroidism. Diagnoses used clinical symptoms, serum thyroxine and TRAb, thyroid ultrasound and orbital computed tomography. A few counts support this clonotype. Antigen specificity is unknown. Trimming cost V 5 bases and J 7 bases, with 18 bases left between them. The CDR3 runs 15 residues. The germline V gene has CDR1 SEHNR and CDR2 FQNEAQ (reference sequence).

The rearrangement uses TRBV7-9 and TRBJ2-1; no reliable D call. Sequenced sample: peripheral blood or thyroid tissue (not recorded which). The clonotype was recovered from a woman aged 50 to 60 with Graves' hyperthyroidism. In DNA, the CDR3 is TGTGCCAGCAGCGGCCGGACCCCCCCGGTGAATGAGCAGTTCTTC. This gives the protein CASSGRTPPVNEQFF.